One and the same sample provided the 19 T cell receptor beta chains below, sequenced in a study of shared clonotypes between healthy human individuals. The repertoire was sequenced with immunoSEQ multiplex PCR; TCRdb's copy has only in-frame clones and lacks some. The repertoire holds a few hundred thousand clones, with around three quarters as singletons. The sample comprised PBMCs. Receptor source: a woman aged 40 to 55 in good health. Some clones in this sample may be carry-over from other donors' samples.

CDR3 amino acids: CATSRELTSGSLTQYF. The CDR3, as DNA: TGTGCCACCAGCAGAGAATTAACTAGCGGGAGTCTGACCCAGTACTTC. V gene TRBV15 combines with J gene TRBJ2-5, with 11 nucleotides matching TRBD2. V was clipped by 0 bases and J by 7 bases; unmatched bases: 7. CDR1 is LNHNV and CDR2 is YYDKDF in the germline V gene (reference sequence). This CDR3 region has 16 residues.

The V and J genes are TRBV30 and TRBJ2-3, with D tentatively TRBD2 (6 bases). The germline gives CDR1 GTSNPN, CDR2 SVGIG (reference sequence). Trimming took 7 bases from V and 0 from J, leaving 14 bases between them. This CDR3 has 14 amino acids. CDR3 loop: CAFQLAPSTDTQYF. The CDR3 DNA follows: TGTGCCTTCCAGCTAGCGCCTAGCACAGATACGCAGTATTTT.

The chain recombines TRBV5-3 with TRBJ2-2; maybe TRBD2 (6 bases). TRBV5-3 is recorded as an ORF, its role being uncertain. The CDR3 is made up of 15 amino acids. Trimming left V 8 bases short and J 5 bases short, with 19 bases between. CDR3: CASSQDHGSTGELFF. The CDR3 DNA follows: TGTGCCAGCAGCCAAGATCACGGGAGTACCGGGGAGCTGTTTTTT.

The CDR3 nucleotides are TGTGCCAGCAGCAACCCCCCCAGGGACAGCTATAGCAATCAGCCCCAGCATTTT. Amino acids: CASSNPPRDSYSNQPQHF. The chain recombines TRBV7-8 with TRBJ1-5; TRBD1 aligns across 7 bases. Germline V gives CDR1 SGHVS, CDR2 FQNEAQ. CDR3 length: 18 amino acids. The V and J ends lost 5 bases and 0 bases, in that order; junction bases with no gene match: 13.

This chain connects TRBV18 to TRBJ2-3; a possible D gene is TRBD2 (5 bases). Trimming left V 3 bases short and J 4 bases short, with 11 bases between. The CDR3 is 14 amino acids. CDR1 and CDR2 (germline): KGHSH, LQKENI. The CDR3 DNA sequence: TGTGCCAGCTCACCTTGGCTAGCAGCAGATACGCAGTATTTT. Amino acids: CASSPWLAADTQYF.

The chain is built from TRBV6-6 and TRBJ2-7, with TRBD2 identical over 7 bases. With V trimmed by 3 bases and J by 3 bases, 5 bases remained unmatched. Germline V gene lookup returns CDR1 MNHNY and CDR2 SVGAGI (reference sequence). This CDR3 is 14 amino acids long. The CDR3 DNA reads as TGTGCCAGCAGTTATGGCGGGAGTGGCTACGAGCAGTACTTC. This translates into CASSYGGSGYEQYF.

This chain links TRBV28 with TRBJ2-5, with a possible D match to TRBD2 (6 bases). Germline CDR1 MDHEN, CDR2 SYDVKM. There are 17 residues in the CDR3. Deletions cut 5 bases from V and 2 bases from J, with 21 bases between. The CDR3 DNA follows: TGTGCCAGCAGTGGGAACCACCGGGACGGACTACAAGAGACCCAGTACTTC. Amino acids: CASSGNHRDGLQETQYF.

This clone was counted once. V gene TRBV29-1 combines with J gene TRBJ2-1, with D unclear. Trimming cost V 0 bases and J 3 bases, with 15 bases left between them. The length of the CDR3 is 16 residues. Germline V gives CDR1 SQVTM, CDR2 ANQGSEA. CDR3 sequence: CSVEDGRERHYNEQFF. CDR3 DNA sequence: TGCAGCGTTGAAGATGGAAGGGAACGTCACTACAATGAGCAGTTCTTC.

V usage is TRBV11-1 and J usage is TRBJ2-1, with D possibly TRBD2 on 5 matching bases. CDR1 is SGHAT and CDR2 is FQDESV in the germline V gene (reference sequence). The CDR3 covers 15 residues. The V and J ends lost 3 bases and 0 bases respectively, with 9 bases between them. The CDR3 DNA is TGTGCCAGCAGCTTTGAAGGGAGCTCCTACAATGAGCAGTTCTTC. It yields the protein CASSFEGSSYNEQFF.

This chain links TRBV7-6 with TRBJ1-4; maybe TRBD1 (5 bases). Germline V CDR1 and CDR2: SGHVS, FNYEAQ. This CDR3 has 16 residues. Trimming stripped 5 bases from V and 2 bases from J, with 15 bases between. The CDR3 sequence is CASSPSYSGTNEKLFF. In DNA form, the CDR3 reads TGTGCCAGCAGCCCGAGTTATTCAGGGACTAATGAAAAACTGTTTTTT. Full variable domain (remainder filled in from reference TRBV7-6 and TRBJ1-4): GAGVSQSPRYKVTKRGQDVALRCDPISGHVSLYWYRQALGQGPEFLTYFNYEAQQDKSGLPNDRFSAERPEGSISTLTIQRTEQRDSAMYRCASSPSYSGTNEKLFFGSGTQLSVL.

The J gene is TRBJ2-7, the V gene TRBV6-5, with D perhaps matching TRBD1 or TRBD2 (5 bases each). Germline assignment: CDR1 MNHEY and CDR2 SVGAGI. V was trimmed by 2 bases and J by 2 bases, leaving 16 bases between them. This CDR3 has 16 amino acids. The CDR3 here is CASSYVPGTATYEQYF. The CDR3, as DNA: TGTGCCAGCAGTTACGTACCCGGGACGGCAACCTACGAGCAGTACTTC.

V is TRBV19 and J is TRBJ2-1; possibly TRBD1 for D (7 bases). Trimming took off 7 bases at V and 8 bases at J, with 15 bases between the two ends. The CDR3 has 13 amino acids. CDR1 is LNHDA and CDR2 is SQIVND in the germline V gene (reference sequence). The CDR3 here is CASTAEGADEQFF. CDR3 DNA: TGTGCCAGTACGGCGGAGGGGGCTGATGAGCAGTTCTTC.

CDR3 nucleotide sequence: TGTGCCAGCAGTTACTCGACTAGCGGGAGCGGGTACGAGCAGTACTTC. Protein sequence: CASSYSTSGSGYEQYF. The chain employs TRBV6-6 and TRBJ2-7; 12 bases line up with TRBD2. With 0 bases clipped from V and 4 bases from J, the junction kept 4 bases outside the gene matches. Germline-derived CDR1 and CDR2 are MNHNY and SVGAGI (reference sequence). The CDR3 runs to 16 residues.

On this clone: The same CDR3 also results from other DNA sequences found in this sample. The V and J genes are TRBV7-9 and TRBJ2-2; D call uncertain. The CDR3 is 12 residues long. CDR1 is SEHNR, CDR2 FQNEAQ, per germline (reference sequence). The V gene lost 5 bases and the J gene lost 7 bases, with 8 bases spanning the gap. CDR3 coding DNA: TGTGCCAGCAGCCTCAATAGCGGGGAGCTGTTTTTT. It codes for CASSLNSGELFF.

The J gene is TRBJ2-5, the V gene TRBV6-1; possible D gene TRBD2, 5 bases. The J call is uncertain, as TRBJ2-7 better fits the DNA end. Germline CDR1 MNHNS, CDR2 SASEGT. The CDR3 has 15 residues. The CDR3 DNA reads as TGTGCCAGCAGTGAAGTAGGGAGAAACTCCTACGAGCAGTACTTC. It encodes CASSEVGRNSYEQYF.

Only one count was recorded for this clone. This chain links TRBV11-2 with TRBJ1-1; D is perhaps TRBD1 (5 bases). Germline V gene lookup returns CDR1 SGHAT and CDR2 FQNNGV. V lost 2 bases and J lost 6, with 10 bases in between. This CDR3 spans 13 amino acids. The CDR3 nucleotides are TGTGCCAGCAGCTTACAGGGCCCGCCTGAAGCTTTCTTT. It codes for CASSLQGPPEAFF.

The rearrangement uses TRBV25-1 and TRBJ2-2, with TRBD2 as a possible D gene (5 bases). CDR1 and CDR2 (germline): MGHDK, SYGVNS. This CDR3 spans 14 amino acids. Deletions cut 4 bases from V and 7 bases from J, with 13 bases between. CDR3: CASSVGSSGGELFF. The CDR3 DNA reads TGTGCCAGCAGTGTGGGGAGCTCCGGCGGGGAGCTGTTTTTT.

This chain connects TRBV14 to TRBJ2-2, with D tentatively TRBD1 or TRBD2 (5 bases each). This CDR3 contains 14 residues. Germline loops: CDR1 SGHDN, CDR2 FVKESK. Trimming left V 5 bases short and J 6 bases short, with 13 bases between. The CDR3 nucleotides are TGTGCCAGCAGCTACCAGAGAGGGGCCGGGGAGCTGTTTTTT. Translating it yields CASSYQRGAGELFF.

The DNA of the CDR3 is TGTGCCAGCAGCTTGTTAGGAGGCAGCAGCTATGGCTACACCTTC. This gives the protein CASSLLGGSSYGYTF. The chain couples TRBV5-4 to TRBJ1-2; unclear D gene. Germline lookup yields CDR1 SGHNT and CDR2 YYREEE (reference sequence). The V end lost 1 base, the J end lost 4 bases, and 14 bases lay between the germline ends. The CDR3 spans 15 residues.